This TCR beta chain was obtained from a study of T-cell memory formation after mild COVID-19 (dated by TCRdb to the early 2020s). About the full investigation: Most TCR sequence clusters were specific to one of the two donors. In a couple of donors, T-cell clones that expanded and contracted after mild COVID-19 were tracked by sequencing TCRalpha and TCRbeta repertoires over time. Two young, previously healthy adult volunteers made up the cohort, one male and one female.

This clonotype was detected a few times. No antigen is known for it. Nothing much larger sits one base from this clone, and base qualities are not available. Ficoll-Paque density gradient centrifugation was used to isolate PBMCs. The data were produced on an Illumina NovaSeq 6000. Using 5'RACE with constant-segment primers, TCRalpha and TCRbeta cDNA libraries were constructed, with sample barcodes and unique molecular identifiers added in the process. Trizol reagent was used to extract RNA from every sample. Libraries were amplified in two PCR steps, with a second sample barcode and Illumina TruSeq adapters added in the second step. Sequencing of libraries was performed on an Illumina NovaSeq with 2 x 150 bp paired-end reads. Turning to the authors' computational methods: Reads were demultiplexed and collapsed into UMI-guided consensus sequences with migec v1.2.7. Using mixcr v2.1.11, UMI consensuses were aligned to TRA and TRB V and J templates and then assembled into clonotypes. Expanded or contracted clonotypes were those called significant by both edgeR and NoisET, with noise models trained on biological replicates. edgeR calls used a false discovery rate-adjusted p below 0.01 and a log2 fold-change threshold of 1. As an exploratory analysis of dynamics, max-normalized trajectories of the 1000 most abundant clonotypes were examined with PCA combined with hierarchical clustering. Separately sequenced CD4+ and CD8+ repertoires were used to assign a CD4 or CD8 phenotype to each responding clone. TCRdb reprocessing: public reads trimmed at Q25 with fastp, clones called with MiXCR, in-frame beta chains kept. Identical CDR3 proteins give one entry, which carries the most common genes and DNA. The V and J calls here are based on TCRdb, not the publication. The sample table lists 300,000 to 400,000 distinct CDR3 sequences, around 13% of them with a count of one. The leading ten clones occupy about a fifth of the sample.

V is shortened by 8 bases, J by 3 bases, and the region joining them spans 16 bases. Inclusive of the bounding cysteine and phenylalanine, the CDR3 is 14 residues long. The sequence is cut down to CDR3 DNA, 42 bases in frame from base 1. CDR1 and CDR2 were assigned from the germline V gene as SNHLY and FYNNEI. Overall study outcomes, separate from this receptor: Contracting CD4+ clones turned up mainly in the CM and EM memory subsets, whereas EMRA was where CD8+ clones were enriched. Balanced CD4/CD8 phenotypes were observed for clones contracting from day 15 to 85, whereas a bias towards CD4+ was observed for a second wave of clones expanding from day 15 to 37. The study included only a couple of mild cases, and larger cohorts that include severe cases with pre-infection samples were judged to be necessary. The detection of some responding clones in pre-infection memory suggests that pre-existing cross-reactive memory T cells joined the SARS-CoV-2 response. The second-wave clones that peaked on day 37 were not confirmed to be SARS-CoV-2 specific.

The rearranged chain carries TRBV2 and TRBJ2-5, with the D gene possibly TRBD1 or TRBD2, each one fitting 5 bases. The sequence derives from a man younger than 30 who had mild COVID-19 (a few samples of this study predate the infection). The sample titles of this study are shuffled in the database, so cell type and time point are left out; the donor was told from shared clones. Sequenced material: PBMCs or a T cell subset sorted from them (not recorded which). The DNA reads TGTGCCAGCGCACCACCGGGACGCAAAGAGACCCAGTACTTC. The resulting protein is CASAPPGRKETQYF.